These 27 T cell receptor beta chains were sequenced from one sample in a study of T cell repertoires in cytomegalovirus infection. MiXCR was run by TCRdb on the reads, yielding one entry per CDR3 protein. The top ten hold 13% of the sample, which has more than 400,000 distinct CDR3 sequences, about 30% seen once. Sequences were obtained from PBMCs. The source is a human donor in good health (CMV status not recorded). Some clones in this sample may be carry-over from other donors' samples.

The chain recombines TRBV20-1 with TRBJ2-3; no definite D call. This CDR3 spans 11 amino acids. Germline V gives CDR1 DFQATT, CDR2 SNEGSKA (reference sequence). Trimming took off 5 bases at V and 5 bases at J, with 8 bases between the two ends. For the CDR3, the DNA is TGCAGTGCTCCGCGATTAGATACGCAGTATTTT. Translation: CSAPRLDTQYF.

This clonotype was seen repeatedly, ten times or more. The chain is built from TRBV7-2 and TRBJ2-5; 11 positions agree with TRBD2. Germline CDR1 is SGHTA and CDR2 is FQGNSA. The CDR3 extends over 15 amino acids. The V segment lost 1 base and the J segment 4 bases; nucleotides outside the gene matches: 2. This CDR3 is CASSLVSGRGETQYF. The CDR3, as DNA: TGTGCCAGCAGCTTAGTTAGCGGGAGGGGAGAGACCCAGTACTTC.

Many counts were recorded for this clonotype. The chain recombines TRBV7-2 with TRBJ2-5; 13 positions match TRBD2. V was pared by 5 bases and J by 12 bases, with 3 bases of the junction left unmatched. Germline CDR1 is SGHTA and CDR2 is FQGNSA. This CDR3 spans 12 amino acids. Written as DNA, the CDR3 is TGTGCCAGCAGCCTCGGGACTAGCGGGAAGTACTTC. Amino acids: CASSLGTSGKYF.

Only a few counts were recorded for this clonotype. The J gene is TRBJ2-1, the V gene TRBV29-1; 13 positions match TRBD2. CDR1 and CDR2 (germline): SQVTM, ANQGSEA. The CDR3 contains 15 residues. With V trimmed by 6 bases and J by 5 bases, 7 bases remained unmatched. Here the CDR3 reads CSVGRTSGGHNEQFF. In DNA, the CDR3 is TGCAGCGTGGGCCGGACTAGCGGGGGCCACAATGAGCAGTTCTTC.

On this clonotype: No conserved phenylalanine or tryptophan is present at the end of the CDR3, so a read error is the likely explanation. CDR3 sequence: CAISQNPAGGAYEQYS. CDR3 nucleotides: TGTGCCATCAGCCAAAACCCGGCCGGTGGCGCCTACGAGCAGTACTCC. V is TRBV10-3 and J is TRBJ2-7; D call uncertain. V shed 6 bases and J shed 2 bases, with 20 bases lying between them. The CDR3 loop spans 16 amino acids. CDR1 and CDR2 from the germline V gene are ENHRY and SYGVKD.

This clonotype has at least ten counts. The CDR3 spells CASSLRGGDRGLNEQFF. The CDR3 nucleotides read TGTGCCAGCAGTCTAAGGGGAGGGGACAGGGGATTGAATGAGCAGTTCTTC. V and J are TRBV7-6 and TRBJ2-1; TRBD1 agrees at 10 bases. Germline assignment: CDR1 SGHVS and CDR2 FNYEAQ. The CDR3 is made up of 17 amino acids. The V gene end was trimmed by 6 bases and the J gene end by 7 bases; junction bases not matched to a gene: 15.

This chain uses TRBV11-2 with TRBJ2-5, with D possibly TRBD1 on 5 matching bases. Germline V gene data show CDR1 as SGHAT and CDR2 as FQNNGV. This CDR3 contains 13 residues. V lost 6 bases to trimming and J lost 4 bases, with 12 bases between them. The CDR3 region has the DNA TGTGCCAGCAGACCGCAGGGTAGAGAGACCCAGTACTTC. Translating it yields CASRPQGRETQYF.

The rearrangement joins TRBV20-1 to TRBJ2-1, with D unclear. With 4 bases removed from V and 4 bases from J, the gap between germline ends came to 14 bases. The CDR3 spans 14 residues. Germline CDR1 reads DFQATT; CDR2 reads SNEGSKA (reference sequence). CDR3 bases: TGCAGTGCTATATCCGAGCTACTGTACAATGAGCAGTTCTTC. Residues: CSAISELLYNEQFF.

This clonotype has just a few counts. The rearrangement links TRBV14 to TRBJ2-7; D may be TRBD1 (6 bases). Trimming stripped 1 base from V and 3 bases from J, with 7 bases between. The CDR3 spans 13 residues. From germline, CDR1 is SGHDN and CDR2 FVKESK. The DNA for the CDR3 is TGTGCCAGCAGCCAAGTAGGGGGCTACGAGCAGTACGTC. Amino acids: CASSQVGGYEQYV.

This clonotype was recorded many times. The chain recombines TRBV24-1 with TRBJ2-3; D remains unclear. CDR1 KGHDR and CDR2 SFDVKD come from the germline V gene. This CDR3 contains 14 residues. V shed 5 bases and J shed 0 bases, with 8 bases lying between them. CDR3 in amino acids: CATSASPSTDTQYF. The CDR3 DNA reads TGTGCCACCAGTGCCAGCCCTAGCACAGATACGCAGTATTTT.

This clonotype was seen repeatedly, ten times or more. The V and J genes are TRBV7-9 and TRBJ2-5; D uncertain. With 0 bases removed from V and 5 bases from J, the gap between germline ends came to 19 bases. The CDR3 runs to 17 residues. CDR1 SEHNR and CDR2 FQNEAQ come from the germline V gene (reference sequence). The CDR3 nucleotides read TGTGCCAGCAGCTTAGCGAAAGGAAATCTAAATAAGGAGACCCAGTACTTC. Amino acid sequence: CASSLAKGNLNKETQYF.

This clonotype was recorded a few times. The chain employs TRBV6-6 and TRBJ1-2; weak D call: TRBD1 (5 bases). The V end lost 2 bases, the J end lost 5 bases, and 15 bases lay between the germline ends. Germline V gives CDR1 MNHNY, CDR2 SVGAGI (reference sequence). The CDR3 is made up of 15 amino acids. The CDR3 protein is CASSYGAGLIYGYTF. The CDR3 nucleotides are TGTGCCAGCAGTTACGGGGCGGGGCTAATATATGGCTACACCTTC.

The gene calls are TRBV7-9 and TRBJ2-7; 10 positions match TRBD2. The CDR3 is 14 amino acids. The V gene's germline CDR1 is SEHNR and CDR2 FQNEAQ (reference sequence). Trimming took 4 bases from V and 4 from J; bases not matched to a gene: 4. The CDR3 region is CASSSGLALYEQYF. CDR3 coding DNA: TGTGCCAGCAGCTCGGGACTAGCGCTTTACGAGCAGTACTTC.

This clonotype was seen a handful of times. This chain joins TRBV12-3 or TRBV12-4 and TRBJ1-5; possibly TRBD1 for D (5 bases). The CDR3 runs 14 residues. Trimming shortened V by 2 bases and J by 7 bases, and 12 bases separated the two germline ends. DNA of the CDR3: TGTGCCAGCAGTTTATTAGGGGCGGGCCAGCCCCAGCATTTT. This gives the protein CASSLLGAGQPQHF.

The chain combines TRBV19 with TRBJ2-1, with 8 bases matching TRBD2. The CDR3 covers 14 residues. CDR1 and CDR2 from the germline V gene are LNHDA and SQIVND (reference sequence). The V and J ends lost 6 bases and 1 base, in that order; junction bases with no gene match: 2. Here the CDR3 DNA reads TGTGCCAGTAGCGGGAGGGTGTCCTACAATGAGCAGTTCTTC. Its translation: CASSGRVSYNEQFF.

This clonotype was detected a few times. V gene TRBV10-3 combines with J gene TRBJ1-3; D is possibly TRBD1 (5 bases). With 2 bases removed from V and 0 bases from J, the gap between germline ends came to 14 bases. The CDR3 is 17 amino acids. Germline-derived CDR1 and CDR2 are ENHRY and SYGVKD. The CDR3 DNA sequence: TGTGCCATCAGTGAGGCATACGAGGGACTCTCTGGAAACACCATATATTTT. Translation gives CAISEAYEGLSGNTIYF.

The chain carries TRBV7-9 and TRBJ2-3; unclear D gene. The germline CDR1 and CDR2 sequences are SEHNR and FQNEAQ (reference sequence). Trimming shortened V by 3 bases and J by 2 bases, and 18 bases separated the two germline ends. The CDR3 sequence is 17 residues long. CDR3 protein: CASSFSHSRLATDTQYF. In DNA, the CDR3 is TGTGCCAGCAGCTTTTCACATTCCAGGCTTGCCACAGATACGCAGTATTTT. The full variable domain, in which reference TRBV7-9 and TRBJ2-3 provide the parts outside the CDR3, is DTGVSQNPRHKITKRGQNVTFRCDPISEHNRLYWYRQTLGQGPEFLTYFQNEAQLEKSRLLSDRFSAERPKGSFSTLEIQRTEQGDSAMYLCASSFSHSRLATDTQYFGPGTRLTVL.

The CDR3, as DNA: TGCAGTGCTGACCGCCACCTAGCTTTATACGAGCAGTACTTC. This codes for CSADRHLALYEQYF. The V and J genes are TRBV20-1 and TRBJ2-7; perhaps TRBD2 as D (5 bases). Deletions cut 5 bases from V and 4 bases from J, with 18 bases between. Germline-derived CDR1 and CDR2 are DFQATT and SNEGSKA (reference sequence). The CDR3 totals 14 residues.

This clonotype was counted at least ten times. The chain couples TRBV7-2 to TRBJ2-1; D gene uncertain. Germline V gene lookup returns CDR1 SGHTA and CDR2 FQGNSA. The CDR3 loop spans 14 amino acids. Trimming removed 2 bases at V and 8 bases at J, with 13 bases between. The CDR3 nucleotides are TGTGCCAGCAGCTTAAGCCGGTATCTCTATGAGCAGTTCTTC. Its protein product is CASSLSRYLYEQFF.

Ten or more counts support this clonotype. The gene calls are TRBV7-9 and TRBJ2-1, with TRBD1 matching 7 bases. The length of the CDR3 is 15 residues. Germline V CDR1 and CDR2: SEHNR, FQNEAQ (reference sequence). Trimming at V came to 5 bases and at J to 15 bases, leaving 19 bases not matched to a gene. CDR3 in amino acids: CASSDSSTGVYGGFF. CDR3 DNA sequence: TGTGCCAGCAGCGACTCGAGTACAGGGGTCTATGGGGGGTTCTTC.

V gene TRBV24-1 combines with J gene TRBJ2-1; maybe TRBD2 (6 bases). CDR1 is KGHDR and CDR2 is SFDVKD in the germline V gene. The V gene lost 3 bases and the J gene lost 2 bases, with 13 bases spanning the gap. This CDR3 spans 16 amino acids. Written as DNA, the CDR3 is TGTGCCACCAGTGATCCCGGGGCGGGGCCCTACAATGAGCAGTTCTTC. It is translated as CATSDPGAGPYNEQFF.

The chain employs TRBV11-3 and TRBJ1-1; TRBD1 matches at 7 bases. This CDR3 is 14 amino acids long. Germline V lookup: CDR1 SGHNT, CDR2 YENEEA. The ends lost 5 bases at V and 3 bases at J; junction bases unmatched: 6. CDR3 sequence (DNA): TGTGCCAGCAGCGAAGGGACAGCGGACACTGAAGCTTTCTTT. This translates into CASSEGTADTEAFF. Combining the CDR3 with reference TRBV11-3 and TRBJ1-1 gives the whole variable domain EAGVVQSPRYKIIEKKQPVAFWCNPISGHNTLYWYLQNLGQGPELLIRYENEEAVDDSQLPKDRFSAERLKGVDSTLKIQPAELGDSAVYLCASSEGTADTEAFFGQGTRLTVV.

The gene calls are TRBV12-3 or TRBV12-4 and TRBJ2-3, with TRBD2 identical over 10 bases. The CDR3 consists of 16 residues. Trimming took 3 bases from V and 5 from J; bases not matched to a gene: 8. The CDR3 sequence is CASSLVLAGAVDTQYF. The CDR3 DNA follows: TGTGCCAGCAGTTTGGTTCTAGCGGGAGCCGTAGATACGCAGTATTTT.

This clonotype occurred once. One end of the junction varies from germline; a read error may be responsible. This rearrangement joins TRBV12-3 or TRBV12-4 to TRBJ2-3; D is possibly TRBD2 (5 bases). The CDR3 spans 15 residues. The CDR3 spells CTSSLGRGGTDTQYF. The CDR3, as DNA: TGTACCAGCAGTTTAGGGAGAGGCGGCACAGATACGCAGTATTTT.

This clonotype was counted a few times. V usage is TRBV4-1 and J usage is TRBJ2-7; D is uncertain. The V and J ends lost 1 base and 5 bases respectively, with 21 bases between them. CDR3 length: 17 amino acids. In germline, CDR1 is MGHRA, CDR2 YSYEKL. The CDR3 spells CASSQVNIDLSSDEQYF. The CDR3 bases are TGCGCCAGCAGCCAAGTCAACATTGACTTAAGTTCAGACGAGCAGTACTTC.

The V gene is TRBV24-1, the J gene TRBJ2-1; 8 bases fit TRBD2. CDR3 length: 15 residues. Germline V CDR1 and CDR2: KGHDR, SFDVKD. The junction had 11 bases not matched to a gene; V was cut back by 5 bases and J by 9 bases. In DNA, the CDR3 is TGTGCCACCAGTGCCCTGGGGGTAGCGGGATCTGAGCAGTTCTTC. Translation: CATSALGVAGSEQFF.

CDR3: CASSLEPGKDTQYF. The CDR3 DNA is TGTGCCAGCAGCTTGGAACCGGGAAAAGATACGCAGTATTTT. J is TRBJ2-3 and V is TRBV5-4; tentatively, D is TRBD2 (5 bases). The length of the CDR3 is 14 residues. Germline CDR1 and CDR2: SGHNT and YYREEE (reference sequence). V gave up 0 bases and J gave up 5 bases, with 10 bases separating them.